This T cell receptor beta chain was captured by sequencing in a study of neoadjuvant anti-PD-1 for oral cavity cancer. Study in general: Most patients had three to four biweekly doses of 3 mg/kg nivolumab before resection.

Time point noted: after neoadjuvant nivolumab, at surgical resection. Patients had newly diagnosed, untreated stage II-IVA oral cavity squamous cell carcinoma. No culture or expansion preceded analysis of these blood cells. Per the germline V gene, CDR1 is SGHDT and CDR2 is YYEEEE. The CDR3 is made up of 9 amino acids. V was trimmed by 9 bases and J by 3 bases, leaving 4 bases between them. This table comes from immunoSEQ multiplex PCR, and its TCRdb copy is limited to in-frame clones, with some not included. The sample includes around 70,000 clones, around 84% of them seen just once. The sequence was collected from a person aged 35-79 years with oral cavity squamous cell carcinoma. The rearrangement joins TRBV5-6 to TRBJ2-7; no clear D gene. Sequenced here: PBMCs, sampled after nivolumab (anti-PD-1) treatment. The CDR3 spells CATFYEQYF. Written as DNA, the CDR3 is TGTGCCACCTTCTACGAGCAGTACTTC.